This TCR beta chain stems from a study of blood T cell repertoires in COVID-19. At the level of the study: Some COVID-19 samples were acute and others convalescent; all came from the United States, Italy and Spain. The cDNA or gDNA used as material had been derived from T cells, B-cell-depleted T cells, or PBMCs.

The CDR3 consists of 15 residues. Germline loops: CDR1 SGHTA, CDR2 FQGNSA. V was shortened by 7 bases and J by 0 bases, with 12 bases between the two germline ends. Per the original data handling: Estimates of nucleated cell counts were drawn from the amplification of reference gene primers. Here immunoSEQ multiplex PCR was the method, and the copy in TCRdb shows in-frame clones only, minus some. V and J calls and clone size are those listed in that table; D and trimming were worked out from the DNA. The sample consists of hundreds of thousands of clones, roughly 86% of them appearing once. V and J are TRBV7-2 and TRBJ2-2; D remains ambiguous. Sequencing used peripheral blood. This receptor was obtained from a man between 65 and 85 years old with acute or convalescent COVID-19. This CDR3 is CASTPRFSNTGELFF. The CDR3 DNA is TGTGCCAGCACCCCTAGGTTTTCGAACACCGGGGAGCTGTTTTTT.